The present entry profiles one T cell receptor (beta chain) with its context. The antigen is not known. The record originates from a study of graft-versus-host responses after intestinal transplantation. Background on the study: Recipients were all induced with anti-thymocyte globulin, then given tacrolimus and steroids for approximately three years.

The repertoire was sequenced with immunoSEQ multiplex PCR; TCRdb's copy has only in-frame clones and lacks some. The sample contains about 89,000 clones, about 92% of which appear only once. Study-wide findings and caveats: Allografts carried high graft-versus-host to host-versus-graft clonal ratios in patients having graft-donor T cell macrochimerism.

This clonotype originated in a human donor who received an intestinal transplant. The sample was unstimulated CD8+ T cells sorted from spleen or lymph node cells, taken before intestinal transplant.

The CDR3 nucleotides read TGTGCCAGTACAGATGGCATTAACTATGGCTACACCTTC. This codes for CASTDGINYGYTF. This sequence joins TRBV19 and TRBJ1-2, with D unresolved. The CDR3 has 13 residues. V was pared by 7 bases and J by 1 base, with 10 bases between. Germline CDR1 is LNHDA and CDR2 is SQIVND (reference sequence).